This record covers a single T cell receptor beta chain. The clone's antigen remains unknown. Base qualities are missing; no much larger clone stands one base away. The CDR3 regions of human TCRbeta chains were subjected to immunosequencing. Turning to the authors' computational methods: Repertoire TCRs were matched against a reference library of SARS-CoV-2-specific TCRs generated with the MIRA antigen-specificity platform. Breadth meant the fraction of unique TCRs that were SARS-CoV-2-associated, whereas depth meant the fraction of total T cells that were SARS-CoV-2-associated. Using the MIRA data, each spike-specific TCR was mapped to the spike region that the TCR reacts to and placed in a CD4 or CD8 class. Log10-transformed breadth and depth values were compared by one-way ANOVA with Sidak's multiple comparisons tests. TCRdb's version of the immuneACCESS table is confined to in-frame rearrangements and falls short of the full clone set. An unresolved V gene accounts for under half of the shortfall where checked; the remainder is of unknown origin. D and trimming come from the DNA, and the V and J calls and clone size come from that table. The table for this sample lists 200,000 to 250,000 clones; roughly 94% of them were counted only once. The ten largest clones capture over 1.5% of the sample.

Interpreted using the paper, the time point label stands for: about 28 days (+/-7) after the second vaccine dose. The treatment or condition label here, explained by the study, means: meningococcal conjugate vaccine given as trial control. Samples from vaccinated people were obtained from the UK trials COV001 and COV002, which included a single-blind randomized controlled phase 2/3 trial of AZD1222 (ChAdOx1 nCoV-19) in healthy adults. For TCRbeta chain sequencing, PBMC samples from trial participants were taken at day 0 and at day 28 after the second dose. The source of the sample is a study of T cell responses to AZD1222 COVID-19 vaccine (dated by TCRdb to 2020 to 2023). Study-wide context: TCR sequencing covered more than 230 trial participants: around 210 given two doses of AZD1222 and around 25 given two doses of MenACWY control vaccine. Trial participants were enrolled into age subgroups of 18-55, 56-69 and 70-plus years, which contained 148, 28 and 57 TCR-sequenced participants, respectively.

What the authors observed across the whole study: Because no day 14 peak-response samples were available, the repertoires could be characterized only after the peak T cell response. Vaccine-associated CD4 TCRs spanned the whole spike protein, with dominant responses in regions 160-218 and 743-854. Reportedly, almost half of the unique spike-specific TCRs recognized epitopes lying outside the regions that are mutated in the B.1.351 and B.1.1.7 variants. Most participants were white British and females outnumbered males, and the authors suggested that clonal diversity may have been underestimated. Spike-specific TCR breadth and depth rose significantly after two AZD1222 doses compared with day 0 and with MenACWY recipients. Conclusions about previously exposed vaccinees are limited because only 6 or 7 AZD1222 recipients were SARS-CoV-2 seropositive at baseline. In the small 56-69-year group, the increase in depth fell short of significance, most likely because of low power.

Looking up the germline V gene yields CDR1 MDHEN and CDR2 SYDVKM. The CDR3 runs 15 amino acids, cysteine and phenylalanine included. This entry keeps only the CDR3 DNA: 45 bases, framed from base 1. Trimming takes 3 bases from V and 5 bases from J, and the germline ends sit 16 bases apart. The receptor chain draws on TRBV28 and TRBJ1-2; the D gene is unclear. Sample: peripheral blood, taken 28 days after the second dose of the MenACWY control vaccine. The TCR originated in an adult who received the MenACWY meningococcal vaccine as a control. The CDR3 reads as follows: CASSLGRGLWYGYTF. The DNA sequence follows: TGTGCCAGCAGTTTGGGCCGAGGCCTTTGGTATGGCTACACCTTC.